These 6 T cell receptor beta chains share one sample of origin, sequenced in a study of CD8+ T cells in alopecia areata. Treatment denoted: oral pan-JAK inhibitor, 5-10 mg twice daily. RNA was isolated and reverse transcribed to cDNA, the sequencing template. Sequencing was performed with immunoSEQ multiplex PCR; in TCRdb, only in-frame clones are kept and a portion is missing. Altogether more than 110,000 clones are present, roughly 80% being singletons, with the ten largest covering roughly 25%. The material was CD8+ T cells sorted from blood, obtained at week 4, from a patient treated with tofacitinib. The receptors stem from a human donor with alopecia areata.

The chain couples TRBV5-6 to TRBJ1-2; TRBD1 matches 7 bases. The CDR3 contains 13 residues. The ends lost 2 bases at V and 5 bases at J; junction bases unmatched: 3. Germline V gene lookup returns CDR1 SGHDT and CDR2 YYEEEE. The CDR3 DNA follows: TGTGCCAGCAGCTTCGGACAGGCATATGGCTACACCTTC. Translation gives CASSFGQAYGYTF. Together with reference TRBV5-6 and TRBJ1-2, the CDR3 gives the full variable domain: DAGVTQSPTHLIKTRGQQVTLRCSPKSGHDTVSWYQQALGQGPQFIFQYYEEEERQRGNFPDRFSGHQFPNYSSELNVNALLLGDSALYLCASSFGQAYGYTFGSGTRLTVV.

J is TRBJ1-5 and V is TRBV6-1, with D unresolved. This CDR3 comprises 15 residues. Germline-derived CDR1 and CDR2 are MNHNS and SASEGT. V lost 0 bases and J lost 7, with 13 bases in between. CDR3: CASSEARAIWQPQHF. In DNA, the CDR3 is TGTGCCAGCAGTGAAGCGAGGGCAATTTGGCAGCCCCAGCATTTT.

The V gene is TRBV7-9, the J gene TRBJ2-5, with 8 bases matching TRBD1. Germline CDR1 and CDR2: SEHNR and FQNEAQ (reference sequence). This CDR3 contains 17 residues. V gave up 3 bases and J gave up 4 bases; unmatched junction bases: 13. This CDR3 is CASSFTMVAGGRETQYF. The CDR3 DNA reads TGTGCCAGCAGCTTCACTATGGTGGCAGGGGGCAGAGAGACCCAGTACTTC.

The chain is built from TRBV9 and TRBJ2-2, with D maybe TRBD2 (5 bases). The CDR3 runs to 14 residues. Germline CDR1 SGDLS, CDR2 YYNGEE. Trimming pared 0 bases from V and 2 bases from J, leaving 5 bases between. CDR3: CASSVGLNTGELFF. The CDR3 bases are TGTGCCAGCAGCGTAGGACTAAACACCGGGGAGCTGTTTTTT.

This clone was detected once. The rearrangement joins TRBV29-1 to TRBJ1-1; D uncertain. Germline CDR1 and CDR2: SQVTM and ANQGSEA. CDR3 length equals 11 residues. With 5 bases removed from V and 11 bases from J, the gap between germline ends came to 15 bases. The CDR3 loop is CSVHPPGKAFF. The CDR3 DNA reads TGCAGCGTTCACCCCCCCGGGAAGGCTTTCTTT.

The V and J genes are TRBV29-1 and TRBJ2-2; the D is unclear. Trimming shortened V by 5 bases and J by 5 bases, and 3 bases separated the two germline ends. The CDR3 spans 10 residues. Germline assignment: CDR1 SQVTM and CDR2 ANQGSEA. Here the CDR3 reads CSVFTGELFF. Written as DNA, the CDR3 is TGCAGCGTTTTTACCGGGGAGCTGTTTTTT.